The rows below give T cell receptor beta chains drawn from one sample of a study of OX40 agonist ivuxolimab in advanced cancers. The table came from immunoSEQ multiplex PCR; TCRdb's copy has only in-frame clones and leaves some out. The sample carries about 58,000 clones, roughly 80% recorded once. Here the sequenced sample was CD4+ or CD8+ T cells sorted from blood, taken in a trial of the OX40 agonist ivuxolimab. The origin of the receptors is an adult with an advanced solid tumor such as melanoma, head and neck, liver or kidney cancer. Both conserved end residues are part of each CDR3. Each record gives: clone size, V gene, D gene, J gene, CDR3 DNA, CDR3 protein. A D gene is named only where the DNA matches it firmly. A clone size is listed for some rows: how often the clone was seen (once, few, many), or a class if it is expanded.

-	TRBV27	-	TRBJ1-1	TGTGCCAGCAGCCTTCTTCAAGACACTGAAGCTTTCTTT	CASSLLQDTEAFF
-	TRBV2	-	TRBJ2-5	TGTGCCAGCAGTGAAGGGGTCCGTACGACCCAGTACTTC	CASSEGVRTTQYF
once	TRBV7-2	-	TRBJ2-7	TGTGCCAGCAGCTTTGCCACCTCCTACGAGCAGTACTTC	CASSFATSYEQYF
once	TRBV7-2	-	TRBJ2-7	TGTGCCAGCAGTTCGCAGGGGGGCGCCTACGAGCAGTACTTC	CASSSQGGAYEQYF
-	TRBV9	TRBD2	TRBJ2-3	TGTGCCAGCAGCGTAGGTGCGGGGGGACGGGGCACAGATACGCAGTATTTT	CASSVGAGGRGTDTQYF
-	TRBV27	TRBD1	TRBJ2-7	TGTGCCAGCAGCGTACAGGGGTCCTACGAGCAGTACTTC	CASSVQGSYEQYF
-	TRBV9	-	TRBJ1-6	TGTGCCAGCAACAACTATAATTCACCCCTCCACTTT	CASNNYNSPLHF
-	TRBV5-4	-	TRBJ2-5	TGTGCCAGCAGCGGGGACAACCAAGAGACCCAGTACTTC	CASSGDNQETQYF
once	TRBV30	-	TRBJ1-2	TGTGCCTGGAGTGTTCAGGGCACCGGCTACACCTTC	CAWSVQGTGYTF
-	TRBV28	-	TRBJ1-1	TGTGCCAGCAGTCTTGGGATCCCTCCTGAAGCTTTCTTT	CASSLGIPPEAFF
-	TRBV5-1	-	TRBJ2-3	TGCGCCAGCAGCTTGTCGGGACAACCCACAGATACGCAGTATTTT	CASSLSGQPTDTQYF
once	TRBV29-1	TRBD2	TRBJ2-2	TGCAGCTCCAGCGGGGGCCAAACCGGGGAGCTGTTTTTT	CSSSGGQTGELFF
once	TRBV5-1	TRBD1	TRBJ2-7	TGCGCCAGCAGCGGGAGCTCCGACAGGGGCGAGCAGTACTTC	CASSGSSDRGEQYF
-	TRBV7-9	TRBD1	TRBJ2-3	TGTGCCAGCAGCCCGCGACAGGGGGCGGATACGCAGTATTTT	CASSPRQGADTQYF
-	TRBV11-3	TRBD1	TRBJ2-2	TGTGCCAGCAGCATCGGGACAGGGTTGTTAAGTTGGGAGAACACCGGGGAGCTGTTTTTT	CASSIGTGLLSWENTGELFF
-	TRBV19	TRBD2	TRBJ2-3	TGTGCCAGTTCGACCGGGACTAGCGAGGCAGATACGCAGTATTTT	CASSTGTSEADTQYF
-	TRBV6-1	-	TRBJ1-4	TGTGCCAGCAGTGCGTTTGAAAAACTGTTTTTT	CASSAFEKLFF
-	TRBV30	TRBD2	TRBJ2-2	TGTGCCTGGAGTGAGCGGGGGTCGAACACCGGGGAGCTGTTTTTT	CAWSERGSNTGELFF
-	TRBV7-3	-	TRBJ2-3	TGTGCCAGCAGCCCGGCTCGGGGAATTACAGATACGCAGTATTTT	CASSPARGITDTQYF
few	TRBV5-4	TRBD1	TRBJ2-4	TGTGCCAGCAGCTTGGCGCAGGGGGCGATTAATCTAGCCAAAAACATTCAGTACTTC	CASSLAQGAINLAKNIQYF
-	TRBV2	-	TRBJ2-7	TGTGCCAGCAGGGGACCCCGGAGCTACGAGCAGTACTTC	CASRGPRSYEQYF
few	TRBV10-3	TRBD2	TRBJ2-7	TGTGCCACGGGACTAGCGACCTACGAGCAGTACTTC	CATGLATYEQYF
-	TRBV15	TRBD2	TRBJ2-3	TGTGCCACCAGGGGGGATAGCGGGGGCGGCACAGATACGCAGTATTTT	CATRGDSGGGTDTQYF
-	TRBV29-1	-	TRBJ1-3	TGCAGCGGACGACCGAGCTCTGGAAACACCATATATTTT	CSGRPSSGNTIYF
-	TRBV6-6	TRBD1	TRBJ1-5	TGTGCCAGCAGTAAGAGACAGGGGGAGCCCCAGCATTTT	CASSKRQGEPQHF
-	TRBV9	-	TRBJ2-1	TGTGCCAGCAGCGTAGTGGCGGAGCACTACAATGAGCAGTTCTTC	CASSVVAEHYNEQFF
-	TRBV29-1	-	TRBJ1-1	TGCAGCGTTGGGACAACCATGGGCACTGAAGCTTTCTTT	CSVGTTMGTEAFF
-	TRBV11-3	-	TRBJ2-4	TGTGCCAGCAGCCGTAGGGGGTCTAAAGTAGCTGTGACCAAAAACATTCAGTACTTC	CASSRRGSKVAVTKNIQYF
once	TRBV14	TRBD2	TRBJ2-7	TGTGCCAGCAGCATAAGACTAGCGGGGGAGCAGTACTTC	CASSIRLAGEQYF
-	TRBV5-4	-	TRBJ1-3	TGTGCCAGCAGCGATGAGGAAGGGGCACACTCTGGAAACACCATATATTTT	CASSDEEGAHSGNTIYF
-	TRBV6-1	TRBD1	TRBJ1-5	TGTGCCAGCAGGGGACAGCGATCCAGCAATCAGCCCCAGCATTTT	CASRGQRSSNQPQHF
-	TRBV19	-	TRBJ2-5	TGTGCCAGTAGTATTAGTCAGAAAGAGACCCAGTACTTC	CASSISQKETQYF
-	TRBV10-2	TRBD1	TRBJ2-7	TGCGCCAGCAGTGTAGTTAGGGGGCTCTCCTACGAGCAGTACTTC	CASSVVRGLSYEQYF
-	TRBV12-5	-	TRBJ1-1	TGTGCTAGTGGTTTATGGCCCGACAGAACTGAAGCTTTCTTT	CASGLWPDRTEAFF
-	TRBV28	-	TRBJ1-2	TGTGCCAGCAGTTTAACCGGTAACTATGGCTACACCTTC	CASSLTGNYGYTF
-	TRBV29-1	-	TRBJ2-6	TGCAGCGCCTTGGGAACCGGGGCCAACGTCCTGACTTTC	CSALGTGANVLTF
-	TRBV7-8	-	TRBJ2-3	TGTGCCAGCAGCTTAGCGCGGGATACGCAGTATTTT	CASSLARDTQYF
-	TRBV18	-	TRBJ1-1	TGTGCCAGCTCACCACAAGGCTCAAACACTGAAGCTTTCTTT	CASSPQGSNTEAFF
-	TRBV6-6	TRBD1	TRBJ2-5	TGTGCCAGCAGAGCCGGGACAGGGTCAGAAGAGACCCAGTACTTC	CASRAGTGSEETQYF
-	TRBV27	-	TRBJ2-1	TGTGCCAGCCGCCGTTCAGGCCATGAGCAGTTCTTC	CASRRSGHEQFF
-	TRBV27	-	TRBJ1-2	TGTGCCAGCAACTCTCTATCCGCCGGGACCTCTGAAGGCTACACCTTC	CASNSLSAGTSEGYTF